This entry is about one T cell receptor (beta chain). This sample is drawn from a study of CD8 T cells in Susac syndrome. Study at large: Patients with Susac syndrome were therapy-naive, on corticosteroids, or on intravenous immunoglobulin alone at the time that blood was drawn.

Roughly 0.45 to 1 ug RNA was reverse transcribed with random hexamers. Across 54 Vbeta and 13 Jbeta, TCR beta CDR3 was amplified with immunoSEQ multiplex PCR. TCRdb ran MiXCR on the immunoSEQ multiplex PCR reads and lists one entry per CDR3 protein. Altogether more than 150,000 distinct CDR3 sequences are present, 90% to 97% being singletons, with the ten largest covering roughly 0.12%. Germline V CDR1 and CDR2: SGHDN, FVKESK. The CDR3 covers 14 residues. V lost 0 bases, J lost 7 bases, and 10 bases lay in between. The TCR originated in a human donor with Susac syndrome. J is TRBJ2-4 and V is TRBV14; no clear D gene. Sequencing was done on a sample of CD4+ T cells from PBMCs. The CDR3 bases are TGTGCCAGCAGCCAAGACCATGCAGCGAACATTCAGTACTTC. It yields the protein CASSQDHAANIQYF. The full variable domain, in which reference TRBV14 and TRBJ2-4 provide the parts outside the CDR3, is EAGVTQFPSHSVIEKGQTVTLRCDPISGHDNLYWYRRVMGKEIKFLLHFVKESKQDESGMPNNRFLAERTGGTYSTLKVQPAELEDSGVYFCASSQDHAANIQYFGAGTRLSVL.